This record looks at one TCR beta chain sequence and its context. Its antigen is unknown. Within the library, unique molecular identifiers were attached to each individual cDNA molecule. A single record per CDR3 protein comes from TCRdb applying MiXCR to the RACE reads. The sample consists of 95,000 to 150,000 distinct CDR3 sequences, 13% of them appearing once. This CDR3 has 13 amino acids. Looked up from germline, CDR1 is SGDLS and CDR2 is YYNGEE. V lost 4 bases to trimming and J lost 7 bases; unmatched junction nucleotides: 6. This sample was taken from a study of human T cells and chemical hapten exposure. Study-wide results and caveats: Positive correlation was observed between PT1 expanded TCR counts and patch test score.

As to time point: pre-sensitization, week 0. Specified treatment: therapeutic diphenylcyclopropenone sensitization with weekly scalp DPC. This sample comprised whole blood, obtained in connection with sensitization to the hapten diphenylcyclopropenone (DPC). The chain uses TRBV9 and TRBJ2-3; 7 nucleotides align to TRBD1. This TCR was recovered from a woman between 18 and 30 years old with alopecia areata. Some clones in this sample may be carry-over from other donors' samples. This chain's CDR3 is CASSTEGANTQYF. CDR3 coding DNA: TGTGCCAGCAGCACCGAGGGGGCGAATACGCAGTATTTT.